The source of this TCR beta chain is a study of CD4 T cells in relation to SARS-CoV-2 and coronaviruses. Study summary: After nine to eleven days of antigen culture, PBMC TCR beta CDR3s were sequenced. No peptide or an HIV-1 Nef peptide pool served as negative control.

Profiled with immunoSEQ multiplex PCR; TCRdb holds only in-frame clones, not every one. The data show 15,000 to 20,000 clones, around 80% seen once. A remark on this clone: Its antigen is unknown.

Unexposed donor CD4+ T cells date from about 2010-2018, before the COVID-19 pandemic. The cells were cultured for around ten days before CD4+ T cells were isolated. As cell numbers allowed, unexposed-donor CD4+ T cells faced SARS-CoV-2 S/N and four cold-coronavirus spikes. Trimming pared 0 bases from V and 4 bases from J, leaving 13 bases between. CDR1 and CDR2 from the germline V gene are SGDLS and YYNGEE. The length of the CDR3 is 16 residues. V is TRBV9 and J is TRBJ2-2; D could derive from TRBD1 or TRBD2 (6 bases each). The receptor comes from a human donor in good health. The specimen sequenced was CD4+ T cells from PBMCs, cultured in vitro. The CDR3 region has the DNA TGTGCCAGCAGCGTAGGACGGGGGCTCGGCACCGGGGAGCTGTTTTTT. Translated, it gives CASSVGRGLGTGELFF.